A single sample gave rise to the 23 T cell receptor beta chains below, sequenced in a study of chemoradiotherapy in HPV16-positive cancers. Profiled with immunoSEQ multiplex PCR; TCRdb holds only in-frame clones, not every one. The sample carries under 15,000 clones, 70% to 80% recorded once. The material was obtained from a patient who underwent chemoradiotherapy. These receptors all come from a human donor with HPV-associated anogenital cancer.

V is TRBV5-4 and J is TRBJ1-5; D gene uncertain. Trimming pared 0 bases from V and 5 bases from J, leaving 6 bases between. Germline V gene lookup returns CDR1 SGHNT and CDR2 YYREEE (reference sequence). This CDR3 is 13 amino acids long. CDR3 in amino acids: CASSLGQDQPQHF. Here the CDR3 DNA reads TGTGCCAGCAGCTTGGGCCAAGATCAGCCCCAGCATTTT.

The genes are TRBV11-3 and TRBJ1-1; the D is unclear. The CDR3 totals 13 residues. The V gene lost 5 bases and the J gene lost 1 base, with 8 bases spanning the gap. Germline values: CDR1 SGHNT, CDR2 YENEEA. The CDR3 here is CASSNQANTEAFF. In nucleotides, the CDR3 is TGTGCCAGCAGCAACCAAGCGAACACTGAAGCTTTCTTT.

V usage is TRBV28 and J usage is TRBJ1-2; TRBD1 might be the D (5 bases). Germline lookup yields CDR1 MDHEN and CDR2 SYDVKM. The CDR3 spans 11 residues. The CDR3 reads CAIKGEGSYTF. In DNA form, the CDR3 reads TGTGCGATTAAGGGAGAGGGGAGCTACACCTTC.

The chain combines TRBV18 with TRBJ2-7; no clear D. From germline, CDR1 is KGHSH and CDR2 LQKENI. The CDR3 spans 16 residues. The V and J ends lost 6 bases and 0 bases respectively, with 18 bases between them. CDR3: CASSPSIVLSSYEQYF. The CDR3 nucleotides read TGTGCCAGCTCGCCATCCATAGTTTTAAGCTCCTACGAGCAGTACTTC.

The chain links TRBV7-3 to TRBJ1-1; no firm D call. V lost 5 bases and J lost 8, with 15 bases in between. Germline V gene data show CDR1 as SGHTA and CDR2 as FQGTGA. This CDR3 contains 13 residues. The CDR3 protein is CASSPSGGQEAFF. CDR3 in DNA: TGTGCCAGCAGCCCATCCGGAGGTCAGGAAGCTTTCTTT. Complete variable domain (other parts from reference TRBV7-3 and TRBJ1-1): GAGVSQTPSNKVTEKGKYVELRCDPISGHTALYWYRQSLGQGPEFLIYFQGTGAADDSGLPNDRFFAVRPEGSVSTLKIQRTERGDSAVYLCASSPSGGQEAFFGQGTRLTVV.

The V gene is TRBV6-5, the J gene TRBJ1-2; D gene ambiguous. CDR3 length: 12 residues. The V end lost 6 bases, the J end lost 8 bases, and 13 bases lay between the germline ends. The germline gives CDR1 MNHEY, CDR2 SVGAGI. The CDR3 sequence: CASSLSGRGYTF. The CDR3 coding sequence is TGTGCCAGCAGCTTAAGCGGGAGAGGCTACACCTTC.

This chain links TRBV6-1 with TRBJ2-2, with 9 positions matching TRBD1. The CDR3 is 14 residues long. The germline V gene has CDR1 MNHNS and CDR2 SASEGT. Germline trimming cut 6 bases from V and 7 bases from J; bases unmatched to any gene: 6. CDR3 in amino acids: CASREQGAGGELFF. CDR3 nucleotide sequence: TGTGCCAGCAGGGAACAGGGGGCTGGCGGGGAGCTGTTTTTT.

The CDR3 sequence is CASSLGQGIEQYF. The CDR3 coding sequence is TGTGCCAGCAGCTTGGGACAGGGAATCGAGCAGTACTTC. J is TRBJ2-7 and V is TRBV7-9; TRBD1 matches at 9 bases. CDR1 SEHNR and CDR2 FQNEAQ come from the germline V gene (reference sequence). The V and J ends lost 3 bases and 6 bases, in that order; junction bases with no gene match: 3. The CDR3 is 13 amino acids. Variable domain in full (rest from reference TRBV7-9 and TRBJ2-7): DTGVSQNPRHKITKRGQNVTFRCDPISEHNRLYWYRQTLGQGPEFLTYFQNEAQLEKSRLLSDRFSAERPKGSFSTLEIQRTEQGDSAMYLCASSLGQGIEQYFGPGTRLTVT.

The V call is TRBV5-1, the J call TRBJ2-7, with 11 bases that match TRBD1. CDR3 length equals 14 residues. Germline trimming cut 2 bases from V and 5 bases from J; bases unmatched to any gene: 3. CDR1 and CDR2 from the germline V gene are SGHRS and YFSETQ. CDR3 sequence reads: CASSFGTGGNEQYF. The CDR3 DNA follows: TGCGCCAGCAGCTTCGGGACAGGGGGAAACGAGCAGTACTTC. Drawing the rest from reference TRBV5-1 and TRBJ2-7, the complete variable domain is KAGVTQTPRYLIKTRGQQVTLSCSPISGHRSVSWYQQTPGQGLQFLFEYFSETQRNKGNFPGRFSGRQFSNSRSEMNVSTLELGDSALYLCASSFGTGGNEQYFGPGTRLTVT.

CDR3 residues: CASSLSGVYNEQFF. The CDR3 DNA is TGTGCCAGCAGCTTATCCGGGGTGTACAATGAGCAGTTCTTC. The chain joins TRBV13 to TRBJ2-1; TRBD2 is a possible D gene (5 bases). Trimming pared 2 bases from V and 4 bases from J, leaving 9 bases between. Germline V lookup: CDR1 PRHDT, CDR2 FYEKMQ (reference sequence). CDR3 length equals 14 residues.

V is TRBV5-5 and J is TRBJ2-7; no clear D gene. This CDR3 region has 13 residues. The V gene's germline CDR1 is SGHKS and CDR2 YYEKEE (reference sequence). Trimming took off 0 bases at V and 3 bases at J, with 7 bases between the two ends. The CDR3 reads CASSLAANYEQYF. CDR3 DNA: TGTGCCAGCAGCTTGGCGGCCAACTACGAGCAGTACTTC.

Here the CDR3 reads CASSGQISGNTIYF. CDR3 coding DNA: TGTGCCAGCAGCGGGCAGATCTCTGGAAACACCATATATTTT. This chain uses TRBV9 with TRBJ1-3, with D hard to call. Germline-derived CDR1 and CDR2 are SGDLS and YYNGEE. With 3 bases removed from V and 0 bases from J, the gap between germline ends came to 7 bases. The CDR3 totals 14 residues. Drawing the rest from reference TRBV9 and TRBJ1-3, the complete variable domain is DSGVTQTPKHLITATGQRVTLRCSPRSGDLSVYWYQQSLDQGLQFLIQYYNGEERAKGNILERFSAQQFPDLHSELNLSSLELGDSALYFCASSGQISGNTIYFGEGSWLTVV.

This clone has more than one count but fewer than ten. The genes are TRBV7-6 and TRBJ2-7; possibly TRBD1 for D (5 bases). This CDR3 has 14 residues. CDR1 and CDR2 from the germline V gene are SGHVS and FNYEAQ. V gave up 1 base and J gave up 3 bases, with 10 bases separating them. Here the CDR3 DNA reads TGTGCCAGCAGCTTAGGGGGCGCGATCTACGAGCAGTACTTC. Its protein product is CASSLGGAIYEQYF.

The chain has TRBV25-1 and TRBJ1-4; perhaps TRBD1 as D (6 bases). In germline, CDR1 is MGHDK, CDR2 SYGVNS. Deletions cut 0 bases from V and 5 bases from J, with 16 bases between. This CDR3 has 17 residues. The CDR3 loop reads CASSEYLPGVQNEKLFF. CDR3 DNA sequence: TGTGCCAGCAGTGAATACCTTCCAGGGGTGCAAAATGAAAAACTGTTTTTT.

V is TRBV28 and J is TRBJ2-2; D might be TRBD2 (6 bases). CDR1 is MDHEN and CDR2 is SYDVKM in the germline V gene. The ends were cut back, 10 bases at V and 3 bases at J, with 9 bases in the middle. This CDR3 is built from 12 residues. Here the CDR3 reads CATGGHTGELFF. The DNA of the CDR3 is TGTGCCACCGGGGGACACACCGGGGAGCTGTTTTTT.

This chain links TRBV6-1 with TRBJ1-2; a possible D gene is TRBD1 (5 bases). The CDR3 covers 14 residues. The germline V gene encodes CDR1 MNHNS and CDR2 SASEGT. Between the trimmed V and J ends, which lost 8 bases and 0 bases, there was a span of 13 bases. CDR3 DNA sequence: TGTGCCAGCCGTTTGGGGCCCGCTAACTATGGCTACACCTTC. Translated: CASRLGPANYGYTF.

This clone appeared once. The CDR3 coding sequence is TGTGCCAGCAGCTTTAGCGGAACTAGCACAGATACGCAGTATTTT. Encoded protein: CASSFSGTSTDTQYF. The chain carries TRBV7-2 and TRBJ2-3, with D perhaps TRBD2 (6 bases). Trimming took 3 bases from V and 0 from J, leaving 10 bases between them. Germline assignment: CDR1 SGHTA and CDR2 FQGNSA. CDR3 size: 15 residues.

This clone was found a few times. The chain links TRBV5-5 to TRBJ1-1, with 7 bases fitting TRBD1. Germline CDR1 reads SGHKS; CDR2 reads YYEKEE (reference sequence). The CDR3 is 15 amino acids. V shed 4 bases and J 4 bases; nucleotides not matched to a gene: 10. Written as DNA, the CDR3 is TGTGCCAGCAGCCCGCGACAGGGTTTGGGCACTGAAGCTTTCTTT. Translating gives CASSPRQGLGTEAFF.

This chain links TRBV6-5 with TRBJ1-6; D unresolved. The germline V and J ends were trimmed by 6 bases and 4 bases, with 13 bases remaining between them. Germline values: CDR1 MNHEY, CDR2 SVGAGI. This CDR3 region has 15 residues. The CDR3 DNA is TGTGCCAGCAGCTACCGGACGGTTTATAATTCACCCCTCCACTTT. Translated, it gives CASSYRTVYNSPLHF.

CDR3 DNA sequence: TGTGCCAGCCTCGGACAGGCGAACACTGAAGCTTTCTTT. Encoded protein: CASLGQANTEAFF. The chain combines TRBV11-1 with TRBJ1-1; 7 bases align to TRBD1. CDR3 length: 13 amino acids. Germline-derived CDR1 and CDR2 are SGHAT and FQDESV (reference sequence). V was clipped by 8 bases and J by 1 base; unmatched bases: 4.

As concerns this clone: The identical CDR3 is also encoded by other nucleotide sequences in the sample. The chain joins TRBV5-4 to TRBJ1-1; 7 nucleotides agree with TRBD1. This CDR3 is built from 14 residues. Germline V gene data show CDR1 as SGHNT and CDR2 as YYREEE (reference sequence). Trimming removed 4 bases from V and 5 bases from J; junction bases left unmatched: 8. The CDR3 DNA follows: TGTGCCAGCAGCGGTAGGGGGCTGGGGACTGAAGCTTTCTTT. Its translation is CASSGRGLGTEAFF. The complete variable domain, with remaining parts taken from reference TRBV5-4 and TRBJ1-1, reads ETGVTQSPTHLIKTRGQQVTLRCSSQSGHNTVSWYQQALGQGPQFIFQYYREEENGRGNFPPRFSGLQFPNYSSELNVNALELDDSALYLCASSGRGLGTEAFFGQGTRLTVV.

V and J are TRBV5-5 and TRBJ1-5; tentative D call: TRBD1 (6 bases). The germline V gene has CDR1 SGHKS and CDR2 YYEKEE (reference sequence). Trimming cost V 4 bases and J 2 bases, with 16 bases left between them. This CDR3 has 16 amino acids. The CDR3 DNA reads TGTGCCAGCAGCGAGGACAGACCGAGGGGCAATCAGCCCCAGCATTTT. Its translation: CASSEDRPRGNQPQHF. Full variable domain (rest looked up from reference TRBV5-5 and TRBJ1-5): DAGVTQSPTHLIKTRGQQVTLRCSPISGHKSVSWYQQVLGQGPQFIFQYYEKEERGRGNFPDRFSARQFPNYSSELNVNALLLGDSALYLCASSEDRPRGNQPQHFGDGTRLSIL.

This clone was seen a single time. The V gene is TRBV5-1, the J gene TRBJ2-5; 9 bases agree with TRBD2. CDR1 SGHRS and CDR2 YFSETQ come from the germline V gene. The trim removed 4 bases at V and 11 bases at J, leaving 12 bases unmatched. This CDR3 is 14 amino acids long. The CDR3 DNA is TGCGCCAGCAGCGATAGCGGGGGCCCGTTACCGCAGTACTTC. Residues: CASSDSGGPLPQYF.